This T cell receptor (beta chain) appears in the sequencing data of a study of OX40 agonist ivuxolimab in advanced cancers. Method: immunoSEQ multiplex PCR; TCRdb's copy keeps in-frame clones and lacks some. The sample carries 20,000 to 25,000 clones, 83% recorded once. The CDR3 extends over 15 amino acids. Germline CDR1 SNHLY, CDR2 FYNNEI. V shed 5 bases, J shed 1 base, and the junction held 8 bases outside the gene matches. Source: CD4+ or CD8+ T cells sorted from blood, taken in a trial of the OX40 agonist ivuxolimab. The V and J genes are TRBV2 and TRBJ2-7; 7 nucleotides match TRBD1. The receptor comes from an adult with an advanced solid tumor such as melanoma, head and neck, liver or kidney cancer. The CDR3, as DNA: TGTGCCAGCAGTCGACAGGGTAAGGGTTCCTACGAGCAGTACTTC. Its protein product is CASSRQGKGSYEQYF.